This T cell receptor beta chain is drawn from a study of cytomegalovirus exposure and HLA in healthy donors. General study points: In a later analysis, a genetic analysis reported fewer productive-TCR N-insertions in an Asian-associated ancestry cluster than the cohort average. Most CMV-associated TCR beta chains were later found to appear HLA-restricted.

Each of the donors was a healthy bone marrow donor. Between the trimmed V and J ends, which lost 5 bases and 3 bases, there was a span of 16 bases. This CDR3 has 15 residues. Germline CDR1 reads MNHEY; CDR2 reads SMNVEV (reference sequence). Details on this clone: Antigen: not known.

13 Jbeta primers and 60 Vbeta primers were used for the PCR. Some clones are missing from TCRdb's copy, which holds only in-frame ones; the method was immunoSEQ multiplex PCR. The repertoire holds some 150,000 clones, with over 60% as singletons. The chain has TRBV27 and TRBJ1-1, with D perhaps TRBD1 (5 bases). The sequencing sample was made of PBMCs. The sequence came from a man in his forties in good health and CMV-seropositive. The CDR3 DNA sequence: TGTGCCAGCAGTCCCGACTCTTGGGGGGACACTGAAGCTTTCTTT. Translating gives CASSPDSWGDTEAFF.